This note documents a single T cell receptor beta chain sequence. This sample is drawn from a study of blood T cell repertoires in COVID-19. Whole-study context: Whether acute or convalescent, the COVID-19 samples came from the United States, Italy and Spain. PBMCs, B-cell-depleted T cells, or T cells were the source of the cDNA or gDNA that made up the material.

Original processing methods: Reference gene primer amplification gave estimated nucleated cell counts. This table comes from immunoSEQ multiplex PCR, and its TCRdb copy is limited to in-frame clones, with some not included. V and J calls and clone size come straight from that table; D and trimming were deduced from the DNA. The table shows around 360,000 clones, with less than 90% occurring only once. V was trimmed by 1 base and J by 6 bases, leaving 13 bases between them. Germline V lookup: CDR1 KGHSH, CDR2 LQKENI. This CDR3 is 15 amino acids long. This chain connects TRBV18 to TRBJ1-3, with D maybe TRBD1 (5 bases). This receptor was obtained from a woman aged 25-40 years who had recovered from COVID-19. Material for sequencing was PBMCs or T cells enriched from blood (not recorded which). CDR3 protein: CASSPRAQALNTIYF. The CDR3 DNA sequence: TGTGCCAGCTCACCACGCGCACAGGCCCTAAACACCATATATTTT.